This T cell receptor beta chain comes out of a study of T cell responses to AZD1222 COVID-19 vaccine. General study findings and limits: Spike regions recognized by vaccine-associated CD4 TCRs spanned the protein, led by 160-218 and 743-854. Repertoire sampling occurred only after the peak T cell response.

Worth noting for this clone: Its target is not known.

Produced via immunoSEQ multiplex PCR; TCRdb's table is partial and in-frame only. Of some 99,000 clones listed, around 90% are singletons. Trimming pared 4 bases from V and 3 bases from J, leaving 16 bases between. Germline V gene lookup returns CDR1 SGHRS and CDR2 YFSETQ. The CDR3 covers 15 residues. This clonotype was sampled from an adult in good health. V usage is TRBV5-1 and J usage is TRBJ1-2, with a possible D match to TRBD1 (6 bases). The sample here was peripheral blood, taken on day 0 of AZD1222 vaccination. CDR3 nucleotides: TGCGCCAGCAGCATAGACAGGTCCCCAGACTATGGCTACACCTTC. Amino acids: CASSIDRSPDYGYTF.